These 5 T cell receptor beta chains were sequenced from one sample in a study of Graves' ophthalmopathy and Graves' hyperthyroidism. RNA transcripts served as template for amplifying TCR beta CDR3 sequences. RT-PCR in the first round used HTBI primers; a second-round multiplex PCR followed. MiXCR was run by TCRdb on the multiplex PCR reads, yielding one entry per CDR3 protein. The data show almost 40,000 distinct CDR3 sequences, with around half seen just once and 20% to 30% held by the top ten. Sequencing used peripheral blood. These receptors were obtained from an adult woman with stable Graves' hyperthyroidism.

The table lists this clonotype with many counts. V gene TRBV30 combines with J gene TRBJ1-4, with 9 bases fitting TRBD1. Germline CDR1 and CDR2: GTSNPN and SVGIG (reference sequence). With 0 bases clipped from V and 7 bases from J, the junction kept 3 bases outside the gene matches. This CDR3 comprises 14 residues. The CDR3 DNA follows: TGTGCCTGGAGTGTACCGGGACAGGGTGAAAAACTGTTTTTT. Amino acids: CAWSVPGQGEKLFF.

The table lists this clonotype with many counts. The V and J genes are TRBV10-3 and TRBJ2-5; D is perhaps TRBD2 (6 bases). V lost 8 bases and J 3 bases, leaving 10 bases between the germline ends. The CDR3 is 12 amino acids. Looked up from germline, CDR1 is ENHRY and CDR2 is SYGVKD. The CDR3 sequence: CAIPLAEETQYF. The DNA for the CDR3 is TGTGCCATCCCATTAGCGGAAGAGACCCAGTACTTC.

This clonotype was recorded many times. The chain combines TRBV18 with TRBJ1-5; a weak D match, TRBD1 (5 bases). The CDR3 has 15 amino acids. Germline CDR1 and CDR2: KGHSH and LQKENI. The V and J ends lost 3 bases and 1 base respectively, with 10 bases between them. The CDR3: CASSPSPGSNQPQHF. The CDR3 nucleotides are TGTGCCAGCTCACCCTCTCCAGGGAGCAATCAGCCCCAGCATTTT.

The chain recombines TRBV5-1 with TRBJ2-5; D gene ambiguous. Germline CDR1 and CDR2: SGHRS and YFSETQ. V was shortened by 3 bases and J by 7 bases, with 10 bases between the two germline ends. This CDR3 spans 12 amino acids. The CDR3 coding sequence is TGCGCCAGCAGCTCGGGCGAAGGGACCCAGTACTTC. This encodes CASSSGEGTQYF.

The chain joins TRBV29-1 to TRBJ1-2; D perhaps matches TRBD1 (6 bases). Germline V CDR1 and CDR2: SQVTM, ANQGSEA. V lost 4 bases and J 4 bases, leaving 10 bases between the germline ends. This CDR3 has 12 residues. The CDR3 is CSVGTVAYGYTF. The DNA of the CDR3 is TGCAGCGTTGGGACAGTCGCCTATGGCTACACCTTC.